The 24 T cell receptor beta chains in this list originate from one sample, sequenced in a study of T cells expressing NK-cell markers. Reprocessing the 5' RACE reads, TCRdb reports a single entry for every CDR3 protein and omits DNA. This repertoire includes about 160,000 distinct CDR3 sequences. The sample comprised blood T cells: a sorted CD56 or NKG2C T cell subset, CD4+ or CD8+ T cells, or bulk PBMC T cells (not recorded which). The origin of the receptors is a woman aged 18 to 75 in good health.

This chain joins TRBV5-1 and TRBJ2-1; TCRdb's D gene call, TRBD1, goes unchecked for lack of DNA. The length of the CDR3 is 15 residues. Germline lookup yields CDR1 SGHRS and CDR2 YFSETQ. CDR3 residues: CASSPGNRGDNEQFF. The whole variable domain, filled in from reference TRBV5-1 and TRBJ2-1, reads KAGVTQTPRYLIKTRGQQVTLSCSPISGHRSVSWYQQTPGQGLQFLFEYFSETQRNKGNFPGRFSGRQFSNSRSEMNVSTLELGDSALYLCASSPGNRGDNEQFFGPGTRLTVL.

This chain uses TRBV2 with TRBJ1-6. CDR3 length: 15 amino acids. In germline, CDR1 is SNHLY, CDR2 FYNNEI. CDR3 in amino acids: CASSEEYSYNSPLHF.

The rearrangement joins TRBV29-1 to TRBJ1-3. CDR1 is SQVTM and CDR2 is ANQGSEA in the germline V gene. The CDR3 totals 16 residues. The CDR3 is CSVEDPKESSGNTIYF.

V and J are TRBV18 and TRBJ2-7; TCRdb lists TRBD1, though no DNA is available to test this call. Germline V gene data show CDR1 as KGHSH and CDR2 as LQKENI. This CDR3 contains 13 residues. Here the CDR3 reads CASSRGLDYEQYF.

CDR3 loop: CATSGIRPDGVYEQYF. The V call is TRBV24-1, the J call TRBJ2-7. The CDR3 is 16 residues long. CDR1 is KGHDR, CDR2 SFDVKD, per germline.

The genes are TRBV24-1 and TRBJ2-1. The CDR3 runs to 14 residues. The germline CDR1 and CDR2 sequences are KGHDR and SFDVKD. CDR3 residues: CATSATPIIDEQFF.

This rearrangement joins TRBV20-1 to TRBJ2-7; TCRdb gives TRBD2 as the D gene, but with no DNA this cannot be confirmed. The CDR3 spans 16 residues. Germline assignment: CDR1 DFQATT and CDR2 SNEGSKA (reference sequence). CDR3 sequence reads: CSARDLSGLAGGVQYF.

CDR3 region: CASSPGQTIPYEQYF. The rearrangement uses TRBV5-1 and TRBJ2-7; TCRdb calls TRBD1, which cannot be checked without DNA. CDR1 SGHRS and CDR2 YFSETQ come from the germline V gene. The CDR3 contains 15 residues.

CDR3 region: CASSPLDGDTGELFF. The chain uses TRBV27 and TRBJ2-2; TCRdb indicates TRBD1, and absent DNA this call remains unverified. This CDR3 region has 15 residues. CDR1 MNHEY and CDR2 SMNVEV come from the germline V gene (reference sequence).

The chain joins TRBV10-3 to TRBJ2-1; the TCRdb D gene call, TRBD2, has no DNA to confirm it. The germline V gene encodes CDR1 ENHRY and CDR2 SYGVKD. This CDR3 contains 13 residues. The CDR3 region is CAINGGGNSEQFF.

This sequence joins TRBV7-3 and TRBJ1-4; the D call from TCRdb, TRBD1, cannot be confirmed without DNA. CDR1 SGHTA and CDR2 FQGTGA come from the germline V gene. The CDR3 consists of 13 residues. The CDR3 sequence: CASSIGRNEKLFF.

The J gene is TRBJ2-1, the V gene TRBV10-3. The CDR3 extends over 12 amino acids. Germline CDR1 ENHRY, CDR2 SYGVKD. The CDR3 reads CAISDLGDEQFF.

The chain carries TRBV3-1 and TRBJ2-7. The CDR3 length is 13 residues. Germline CDR1 and CDR2: LGHDT and YNNKEL (reference sequence). Here the CDR3 reads CASSFDWSYEQYF.

The chain employs TRBV7-2 and TRBJ2-1. The CDR3 loop spans 13 amino acids. Germline V CDR1 and CDR2: SGHTA, FQGNSA. The CDR3 spells CASSLIRTNEQFF.

The rearrangement links TRBV9 to TRBJ1-6. Germline assignment: CDR1 SGDLS and CDR2 YYNGEE. This CDR3 is 15 amino acids long. The CDR3 is CASSVGGGYNSPLHF.

This chain links TRBV20-1 with TRBJ2-7; checking the TCRdb D call of TRBD1 is not possible without DNA. The CDR3 contains 14 residues. CDR1 is DFQATT, CDR2 SNEGSKA, per germline (reference sequence). The CDR3 protein is CSARDGTTFYEQYF.

The chain joins TRBV7-9 to TRBJ1-1; checking the TCRdb D call of TRBD1 is not possible without DNA. CDR1 SEHNR and CDR2 FQNEAQ come from the germline V gene (reference sequence). This CDR3 region has 15 residues. Here the CDR3 reads CASSPRAVGNTEAFF.

The chain couples TRBV12-3 or TRBV12-4 to TRBJ1-1; TCRdb calls TRBD1, which cannot be checked without DNA. This CDR3 comprises 13 residues. The chain's CDR3 is CASRSAGTPEAFF.

The chain joins TRBV20-1 to TRBJ2-1; the D call from TCRdb, TRBD2, cannot be confirmed without DNA. The CDR3 runs to 16 residues. Germline V gene sequence: CDR1 DFQATT, CDR2 SNEGSKA (reference sequence). CDR3: CSAYTTGAGGNNEQFF.

This sequence joins TRBV9 and TRBJ2-1. The germline gives CDR1 SGDLS, CDR2 YYNGEE. The CDR3 totals 12 residues. Here the CDR3 reads CASRGPSEEQFF.

The rearrangement links TRBV7-8 to TRBJ2-3. Germline CDR1 is SGHVS and CDR2 is FQNEAQ. The CDR3 spans 14 residues. The CDR3 loop is CASRPRTSTDTQYF.

The genes are TRBV20-1 and TRBJ2-5; the TCRdb call, TRBD2, lacks DNA for checking. This CDR3 has 14 amino acids. CDR1 is DFQATT and CDR2 is SNEGSKA in the germline V gene (reference sequence). CDR3 loop: CSAIPLAEQETQYF.

The J gene is TRBJ2-3, the V gene TRBV4-1; TCRdb names TRBD1, which stays unverified in the absence of DNA. The CDR3 has 16 residues. Germline V CDR1 and CDR2: MGHRA, YSYEKL. The CDR3 region is CASSQPAGDRFDTQYF.

The chain has TRBV11-2 and TRBJ2-2; TCRdb picks TRBD2, but there is no DNA to check that call. CDR3 size: 16 residues. Germline CDR1 is SGHAT and CDR2 is FQNNGV. This chain's CDR3 is CASSAKRDYNTGELFF. Full variable domain (missing parts from reference TRBV11-2 and TRBJ2-2): EAGVAQSPRYKIIEKRQSVAFWCNPISGHATLYWYQQILGQGPKLLIQFQNNGVVDDSQLPKDRFSAERLKGVDSTLKIQPAKLEDSAVYLCASSAKRDYNTGELFFGEGSRLTVL.